Listed below are T cell receptor beta chains from one sample, sequenced in a study of blood T cell repertoires in COVID-19. Profiling relied on immunoSEQ multiplex PCR, and the TCRdb table lists in-frame clones only, not all of them. The sample contains a few hundred thousand clones, approximately 92% of which appear only once. Sequences were obtained from peripheral blood. The receptors here all came from a woman between 40 and 55 years old who had recovered from COVID-19. Both conserved end residues are part of each CDR3. D genes are given only for firm matches. The size field is filled for only some rows; it gives once, few, many or a size class.

14	TRBJ2-4	TRBV4-2	.	TRBD1	CASSQLTGRNIQYF	TGTGCCAGCAGCCAATTGACAGGGAGAAACATTCAGTACTTC
15	TRBJ2-5	TRBV19	.	.	CASKAPSGGEETQYF	TGTGCCAGTAAGGCCCCGAGCGGTGGGGAGGAGACCCAGTACTTC
18	TRBJ2-3	TRBV19	.	TRBD2	CASSIDSSGLASTDTQYF	TGTGCCAGTAGTATAGATTCCTCGGGACTAGCCTCCACAGATACGCAGTATTTT
20	TRBJ2-2	TRBV5-1	.	TRBD2	CASSFPDGLAGFANTGELFF	TGCGCCAGCAGCTTCCCGGATGGGTTAGCGGGGTTCGCGAACACCGGGGAGCTGTTTTTT
13	TRBJ2-1	TRBV24-1	.	.	CASSAGPYNEQFF	TGTGCCTCATCTGCGGGACCTTACAATGAGCAGTTCTTC
12	TRBJ1-3	TRBV9	once	.	CASSARDSAIYF	TGTGCCAGCAGCGCACGGGACTCGGCCATATATTTT
15	TRBJ2-1	TRBV11-2	few	TRBD2	CASSPYLAGGDEQFF	TGTGCCAGCAGCCCCTATTTAGCGGGAGGGGATGAGCAGTTCTTC
16	TRBJ2-1	TRBV5-4	.	TRBD1	CASSKPRQGVSDEQFF	TGTGCCAGCAGCAAGCCGCGACAGGGGGTAAGCGATGAGCAGTTCTTC
17	TRBJ2-1	TRBV30	.	TRBD2	CAWSENPLAGGDNEQFF	TGTGCCTGGAGTGAGAATCCCTTAGCGGGGGGAGACAATGAGCAGTTCTTC
13	TRBJ2-3	TRBV24-1	once	.	CATSSGGPDTQYF	TGTGCCACCAGTAGCGGAGGTCCAGATACGCAGTATTTT
15	TRBJ1-2	TRBV6-5	.	TRBD1	CASSNEGALGYGYTF	TGTGCCAGCAGTAATGAGGGGGCTTTAGGCTATGGCTACACCTTC
14	TRBJ2-1	TRBV10-3	.	.	CAISEPRLVNEQFF	TGTGCCATCAGTGAGCCAAGACTAGTCAATGAGCAGTTCTTC
14	TRBJ2-7	TRBV15	.	.	CATSREAASYEQYF	TGTGCCACCAGCAGAGAGGCCGCATCCTACGAGCAGTACTTC
17	TRBJ1-5	TRBV6-6	once	TRBD1	CASSRIWQGGSNQPQHF	TGTGCCAGCAGCCGAATCTGGCAGGGGGGTAGCAATCAGCCCCAGCATTTT
14	TRBJ1-2	TRBV2	.	.	CASSERGEGYGYTF	TGTGCCAGCAGTGAAAGAGGGGAGGGCTATGGCTACACCTTC
16	TRBJ1-4	TRBV5-4	.	.	CASSSRETGANEKLFF	TGTGCCAGCAGCTCCCGAGAGACAGGCGCTAATGAAAAACTGTTTTTT
13	TRBJ2-1	TRBV6-6	.	TRBD2	CASTSGGNNEQFF	TGTGCCAGCACTAGCGGGGGAAACAATGAGCAGTTCTTC
15	TRBJ2-3	TRBV19	.	TRBD2	CASRHPGTSSDTQYF	TGTGCCAGTAGACATCCCGGGACTAGCTCCGATACGCAGTATTTT
17	TRBJ2-2	TRBV28	once	.	CASRRVAGATSTGELFF	TGTGCCAGCAGGCGGGTTGCAGGGGCCACGAGCACCGGGGAGCTGTTTTTT
15	TRBJ1-4	TRBV28	once	.	CASSLGGSTNEKLFF	TGTGCCAGCAGTTTGGGGGGATCAACTAATGAAAAACTGTTTTTT
13	TRBJ2-7	TRBV6-5	.	TRBD1	CASTSTGGNEQYF	TGTGCCAGCACCTCGACAGGGGGGAACGAGCAGTACTTC
12	TRBJ1-1	TRBV30	.	.	CAWSFRDGEAFF	TGTGCCTGGAGTTTTAGAGACGGGGAAGCTTTCTTT
11	TRBJ2-7	TRBV12-3/TRBV12-4	.	.	CASSPNWGLYF	TGTGCCAGCAGCCCAAATTGGGGGCTGTACTTC
15	TRBJ2-2	TRBV18	.	TRBD1	CASSPGQGTTGELFF	TGTGCCAGCTCACCGGGACAGGGGACCACCGGGGAGCTGTTTTTT
12	TRBJ1-6	TRBV19	.	.	CATREINSPLHF	TGTGCCACACGGGAAATTAATTCACCCCTCCACTTT
16	TRBJ2-5	TRBV7-2	.	TRBD2	CASSLPGEGRVETQYF	TGTGCCAGCAGCCTCCCGGGGGAGGGCCGAGTAGAGACCCAGTACTTC
14	TRBJ2-1	TRBV19	.	.	CASSIVTGLSEQFF	TGTGCCAGTAGTATCGTGACGGGACTCAGTGAGCAGTTCTTC
13	TRBJ2-1	TRBV27	.	TRBD2	CASSLVAGGLQFF	TGTGCCAGCAGTTTAGTAGCGGGAGGGCTGCAGTTCTTC
14	TRBJ1-5	TRBV2	.	.	CASSEDRGNQPQHF	TGTGCCAGCAGTGAAGACAGGGGCAATCAGCCCCAGCATTTT
15	TRBJ2-1	TRBV2	.	.	CASSEANGVNNEQFF	TGTGCCAGCAGTGAAGCAAACGGGGTCAACAATGAGCAGTTCTTC
15	TRBJ2-5	TRBV7-3	.	.	CASSPTAEGRETQYF	TGTGCCAGCAGCCCCACTGCGGAGGGGAGAGAGACCCAGTACTTC
12	TRBJ2-5	TRBV6-2/TRBV6-3	.	.	CASSSSTETQYF	TGTGCCAGCAGCTCTTCAACTGAGACCCAGTACTTC
12	TRBJ2-1	TRBV21-1	.	.	CASSNSYNEQFF	TGTGCCAGCAGCAACAGTTACAATGAGCAGTTCTTC
14	TRBJ2-5	TRBV19	once	TRBD2	CASSASGSEETQYF	TGTGCCAGTAGTGCTAGCGGGAGTGAAGAGACCCAGTACTTC
14	TRBJ1-2	TRBV7-2	few	.	CASSRSGQGKGYTF	TGTGCCAGCAGTAGGTCGGGGCAGGGGAAAGGCTACACCTTC
17	TRBJ2-2	TRBV21-1	few	.	CASSKEKARAATGELFF	TGTGCCAGCAGCAAAGAGAAGGCCAGGGCGGCCACCGGGGAGCTGTTTTTT
16	TRBJ2-7	TRBV4-1	.	TRBD2	CASSHRDGGIRYEQYF	TGCGCCAGCAGCCACAGAGACGGGGGGATAAGGTACGAGCAGTACTTC
12	TRBJ1-2	TRBV30	.	TRBD1	CAWSPTGGGYTF	TGTGCCTGGAGTCCAACAGGGGGCGGCTACACCTTC
15	TRBJ2-5	TRBV11-2	few	TRBD2	CASSTGGGNQETQYF	TGTGCCAGCAGCACCGGGGGAGGGAATCAAGAGACCCAGTACTTC
17	TRBJ2-2	TRBV5-4	.	TRBD2	CASTGTSGRSNTGELFF	TGTGCAAGTACCGGGACTAGCGGGAGGTCGAACACCGGGGAGCTGTTTTTT